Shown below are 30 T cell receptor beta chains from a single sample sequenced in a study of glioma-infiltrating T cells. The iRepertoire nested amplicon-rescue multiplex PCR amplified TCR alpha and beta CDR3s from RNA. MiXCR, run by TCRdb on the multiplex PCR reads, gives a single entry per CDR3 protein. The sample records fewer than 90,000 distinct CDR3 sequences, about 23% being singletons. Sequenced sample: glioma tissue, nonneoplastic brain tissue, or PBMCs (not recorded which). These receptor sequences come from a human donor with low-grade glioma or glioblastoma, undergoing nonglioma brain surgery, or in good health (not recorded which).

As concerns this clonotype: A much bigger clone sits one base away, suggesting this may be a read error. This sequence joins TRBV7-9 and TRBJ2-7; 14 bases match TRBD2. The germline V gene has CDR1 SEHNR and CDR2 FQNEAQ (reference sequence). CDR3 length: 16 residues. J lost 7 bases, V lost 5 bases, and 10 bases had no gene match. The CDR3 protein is CASSIRLAGGSNEQYF. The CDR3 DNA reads TGTGCCAGCAGCATCAGACTAGCGGGGGGGTCGAATGAGCAGTACTTC. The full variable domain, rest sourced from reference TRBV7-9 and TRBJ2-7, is DTGVSQNPRHKITKRGQNVTFRCDPISEHNRLYWYRQTLGQGPEFLTYFQNEAQLEKSRLLSDRFSAERPKGSFSTLEIQRTEQGDSAMYLCASSIRLAGGSNEQYFGPGTRLTVT.

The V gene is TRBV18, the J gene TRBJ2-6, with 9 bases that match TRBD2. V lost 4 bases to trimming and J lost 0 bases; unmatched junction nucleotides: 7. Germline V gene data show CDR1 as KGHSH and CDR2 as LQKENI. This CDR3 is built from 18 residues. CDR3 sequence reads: CASSLYSGRTSGANVLTF. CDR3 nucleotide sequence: TGTGCCAGCTCACTTTACAGCGGGAGGACCTCTGGGGCCAACGTCCTGACTTTC.

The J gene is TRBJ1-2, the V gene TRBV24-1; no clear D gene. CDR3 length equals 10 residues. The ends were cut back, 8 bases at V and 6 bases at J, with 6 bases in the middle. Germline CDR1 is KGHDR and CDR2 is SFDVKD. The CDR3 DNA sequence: TGTGCCACCAATGAGGATGGCTACACCTTC. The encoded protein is CATNEDGYTF.

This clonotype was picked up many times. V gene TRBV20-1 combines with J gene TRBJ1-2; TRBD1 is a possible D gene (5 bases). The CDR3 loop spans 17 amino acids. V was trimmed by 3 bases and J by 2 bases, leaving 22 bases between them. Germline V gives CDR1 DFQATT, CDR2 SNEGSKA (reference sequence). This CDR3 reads CSASDSRSSPVNYGYTF. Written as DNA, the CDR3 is TGCAGTGCTAGTGACAGTCGGTCTAGCCCTGTAAACTATGGCTACACCTTC.

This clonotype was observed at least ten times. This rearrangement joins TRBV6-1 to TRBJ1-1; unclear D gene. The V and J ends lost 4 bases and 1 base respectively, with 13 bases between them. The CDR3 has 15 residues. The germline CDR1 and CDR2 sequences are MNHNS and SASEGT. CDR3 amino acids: CASSALAGPNTEAFF. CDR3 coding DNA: TGTGCCAGCAGTGCCCTCGCAGGCCCGAACACTGAAGCTTTCTTT.

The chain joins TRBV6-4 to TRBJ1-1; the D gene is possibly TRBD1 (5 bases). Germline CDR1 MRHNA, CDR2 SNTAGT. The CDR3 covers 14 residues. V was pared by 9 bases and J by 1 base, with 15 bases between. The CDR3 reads CASRGAFQNTEAFF. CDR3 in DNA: TGTGCCAGTAGAGGGGCATTCCAGAACACTGAAGCTTTCTTT.

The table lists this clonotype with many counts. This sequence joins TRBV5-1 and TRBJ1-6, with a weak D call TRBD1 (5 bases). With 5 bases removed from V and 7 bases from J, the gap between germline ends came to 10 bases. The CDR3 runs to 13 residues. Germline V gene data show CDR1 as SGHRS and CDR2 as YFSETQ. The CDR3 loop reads CASRDTANSPLHF. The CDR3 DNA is TGCGCCAGCAGGGACACCGCGAATTCACCCCTCCACTTT.

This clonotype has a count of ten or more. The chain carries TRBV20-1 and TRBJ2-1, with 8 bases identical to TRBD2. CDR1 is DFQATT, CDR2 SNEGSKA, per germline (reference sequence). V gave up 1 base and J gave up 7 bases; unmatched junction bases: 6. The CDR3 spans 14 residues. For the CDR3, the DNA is TGCAGTGCTAGAGGACTAGAGCGGGGGAATGAGCAGTTCTTC. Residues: CSARGLERGNEQFF.

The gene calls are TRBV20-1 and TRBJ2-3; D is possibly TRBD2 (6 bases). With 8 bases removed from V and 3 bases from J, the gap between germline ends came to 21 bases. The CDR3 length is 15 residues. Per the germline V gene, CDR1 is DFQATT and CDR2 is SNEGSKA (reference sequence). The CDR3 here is CSTPAAGRGTDTQYF. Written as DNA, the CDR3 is TGCAGTACCCCAGCGGCCGGGAGAGGGACAGATACGCAGTATTTT.

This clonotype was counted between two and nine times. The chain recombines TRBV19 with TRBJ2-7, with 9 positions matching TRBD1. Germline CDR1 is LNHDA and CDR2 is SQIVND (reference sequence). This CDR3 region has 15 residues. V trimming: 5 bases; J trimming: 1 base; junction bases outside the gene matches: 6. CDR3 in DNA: TGTGCCAGTAGTTCCCCCGGGACAGGGTCCTACGAGCAGTACTTC. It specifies CASSSPGTGSYEQYF. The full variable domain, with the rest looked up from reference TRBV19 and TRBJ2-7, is DGGITQSPKYLFRKEGQNVTLSCEQNLNHDAMYWYRQDPGQGLRLIYYSQIVNDFQKGDIAEGYSVSREKKESFPLTVTSAQKNPTAFYLCASSSPGTGSYEQYFGPGTRLTVT.

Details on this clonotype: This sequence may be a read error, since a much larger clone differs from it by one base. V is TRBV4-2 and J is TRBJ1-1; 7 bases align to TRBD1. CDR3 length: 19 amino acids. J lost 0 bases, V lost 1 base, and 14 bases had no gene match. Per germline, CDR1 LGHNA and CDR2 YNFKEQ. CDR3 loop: CASSQGANRQGGMNTEAFF. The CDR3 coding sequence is TGTGCCAGCAGCCAAGGTGCGAATCGACAGGGAGGCATGAACACTGAAGCTTTCTTT.

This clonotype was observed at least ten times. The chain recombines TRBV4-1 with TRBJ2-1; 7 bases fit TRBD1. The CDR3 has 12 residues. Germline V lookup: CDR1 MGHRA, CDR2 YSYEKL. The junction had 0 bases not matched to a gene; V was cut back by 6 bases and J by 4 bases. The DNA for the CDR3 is TGCGCCAGCAGGGGACAGTACAATGAGCAGTTCTTC. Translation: CASRGQYNEQFF.

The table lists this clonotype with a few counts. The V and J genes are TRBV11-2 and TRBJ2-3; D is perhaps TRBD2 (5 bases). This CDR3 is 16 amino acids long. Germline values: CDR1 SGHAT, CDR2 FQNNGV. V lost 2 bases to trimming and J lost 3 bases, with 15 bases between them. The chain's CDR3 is CASSLLGGGSTDTQYF. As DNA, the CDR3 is TGTGCCAGCAGCTTACTAGGCGGAGGATCAACAGATACGCAGTATTTT.

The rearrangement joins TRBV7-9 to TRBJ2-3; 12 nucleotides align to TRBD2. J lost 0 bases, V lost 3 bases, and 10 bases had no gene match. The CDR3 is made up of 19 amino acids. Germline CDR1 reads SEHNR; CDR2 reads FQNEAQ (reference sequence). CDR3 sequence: CASSFPTSGGRASTDTQYF. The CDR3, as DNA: TGTGCCAGCAGCTTCCCGACTAGCGGGGGCCGTGCTAGCACAGATACGCAGTATTTT.

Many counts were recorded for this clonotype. The CDR3 nucleotides are TGTGCCAGCAGTCAACAGGGGCCGCCGCGGCCCTCTGGCTACACCTTC. The encoded protein is CASSQQGPPRPSGYTF. This rearrangement joins TRBV12-3 or TRBV12-4 to TRBJ1-2; 7 bases map to TRBD1. V lost 5 bases and J lost 7; bases outside the gene matches: 16. The CDR3 sequence is 16 residues long.

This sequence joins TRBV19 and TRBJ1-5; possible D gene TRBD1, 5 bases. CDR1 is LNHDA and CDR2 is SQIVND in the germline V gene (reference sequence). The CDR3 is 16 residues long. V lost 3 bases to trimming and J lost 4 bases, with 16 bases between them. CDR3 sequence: CASSIEGNSINQPQHF. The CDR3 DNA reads TGTGCCAGTAGTATTGAGGGGAACAGCATTAATCAGCCCCAGCATTTT.

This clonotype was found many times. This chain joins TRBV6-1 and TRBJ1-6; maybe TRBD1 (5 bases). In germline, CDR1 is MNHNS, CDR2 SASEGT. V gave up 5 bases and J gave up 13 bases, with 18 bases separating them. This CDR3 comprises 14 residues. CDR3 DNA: TGTGCCAGCAGTCTACGGGACGGACCCATCCCCCTCCACTTT. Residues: CASSLRDGPIPLHF.

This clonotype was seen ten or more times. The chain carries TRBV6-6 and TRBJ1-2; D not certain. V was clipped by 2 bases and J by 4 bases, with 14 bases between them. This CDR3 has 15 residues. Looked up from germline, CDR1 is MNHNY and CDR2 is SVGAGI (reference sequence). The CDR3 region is CASSYNRGGGYGYTF. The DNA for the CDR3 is TGTGCCAGCAGTTACAATCGGGGAGGCGGCTATGGCTACACCTTC.

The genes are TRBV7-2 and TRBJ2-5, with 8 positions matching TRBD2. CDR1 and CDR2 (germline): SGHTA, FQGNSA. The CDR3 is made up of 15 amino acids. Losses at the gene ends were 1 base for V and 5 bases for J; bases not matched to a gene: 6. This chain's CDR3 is CASSLGRGGYETQYF. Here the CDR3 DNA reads TGTGCCAGCAGCTTAGGGCGCGGGGGGTACGAGACCCAGTACTTC.

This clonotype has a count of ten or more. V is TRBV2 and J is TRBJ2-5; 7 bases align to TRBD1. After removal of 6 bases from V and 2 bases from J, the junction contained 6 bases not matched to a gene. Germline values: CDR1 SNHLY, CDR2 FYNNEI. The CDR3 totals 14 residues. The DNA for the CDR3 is TGTGCCAGCAGCAGTTGGGACAGACAAGAGACCCAGTACTTC. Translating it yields CASSSWDRQETQYF. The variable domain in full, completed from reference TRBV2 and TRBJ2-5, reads EPEVTQTPSHQVTQMGQEVILRCVPISNHLYFYWYRQILGQKVEFLVSFYNNEISEKSEIFDDQFSVERPDGSNFTLKIRSTKLEDSAMYFCASSSWDRQETQYFGPGTRLLVL.

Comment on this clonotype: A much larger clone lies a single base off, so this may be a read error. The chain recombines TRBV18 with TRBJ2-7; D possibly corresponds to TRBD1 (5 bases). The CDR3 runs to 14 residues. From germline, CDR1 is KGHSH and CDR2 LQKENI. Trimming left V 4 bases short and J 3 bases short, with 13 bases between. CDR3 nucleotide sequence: TGTGCCAGCTCACTCCCAGGGTACAACTACGAGCAGTACTTC. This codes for CASSLPGYNYEQYF.

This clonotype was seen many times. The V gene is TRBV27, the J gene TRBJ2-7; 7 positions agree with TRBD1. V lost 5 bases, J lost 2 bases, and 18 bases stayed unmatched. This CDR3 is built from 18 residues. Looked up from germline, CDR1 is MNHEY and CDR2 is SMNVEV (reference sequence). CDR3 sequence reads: CASSPSRTGRIRPYEQYF. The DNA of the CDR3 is TGTGCCAGCAGTCCTAGCCGGACAGGCCGTATAAGGCCCTACGAGCAGTACTTC.

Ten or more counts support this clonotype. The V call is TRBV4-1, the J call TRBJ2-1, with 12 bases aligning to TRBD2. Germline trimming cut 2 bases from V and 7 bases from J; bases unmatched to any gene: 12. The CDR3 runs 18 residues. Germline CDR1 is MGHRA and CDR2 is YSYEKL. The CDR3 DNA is TGCGCCAGCAGCCAACCTGGGATGAGACTAGCGGGAGAAAATGAGCAGTTCTTC. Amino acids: CASSQPGMRLAGENEQFF.

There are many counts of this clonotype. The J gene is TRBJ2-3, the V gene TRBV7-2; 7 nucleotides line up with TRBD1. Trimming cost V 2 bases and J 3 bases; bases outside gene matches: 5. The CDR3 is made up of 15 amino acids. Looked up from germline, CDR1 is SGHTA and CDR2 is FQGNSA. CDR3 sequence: CASSLRPQGTDTQYF. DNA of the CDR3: TGTGCCAGCAGCTTACGACCACAGGGGACAGATACGCAGTATTTT.

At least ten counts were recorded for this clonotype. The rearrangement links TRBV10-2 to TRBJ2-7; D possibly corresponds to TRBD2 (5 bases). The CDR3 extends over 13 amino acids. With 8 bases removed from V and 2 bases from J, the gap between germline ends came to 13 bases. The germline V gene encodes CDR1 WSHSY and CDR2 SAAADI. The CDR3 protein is CASGGPTTYEQYF. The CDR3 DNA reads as TGCGCCAGCGGCGGGCCCACAACCTACGAGCAGTACTTC.

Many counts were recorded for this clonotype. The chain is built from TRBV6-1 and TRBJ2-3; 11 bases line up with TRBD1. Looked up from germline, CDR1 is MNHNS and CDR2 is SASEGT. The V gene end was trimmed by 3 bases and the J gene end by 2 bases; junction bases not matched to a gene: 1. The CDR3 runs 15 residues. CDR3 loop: CASSEDRGHTDTQYF. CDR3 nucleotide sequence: TGTGCCAGCAGTGAGGACAGGGGGCACACAGATACGCAGTATTTT.

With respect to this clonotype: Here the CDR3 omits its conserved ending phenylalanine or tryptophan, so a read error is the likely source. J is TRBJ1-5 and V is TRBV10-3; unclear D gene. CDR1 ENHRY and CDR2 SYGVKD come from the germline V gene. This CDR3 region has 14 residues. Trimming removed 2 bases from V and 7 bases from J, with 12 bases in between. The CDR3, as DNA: TGTGCCATCAGTGAGGGGAGGGCACTCCAGCCCCAGCATCTT. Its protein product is CAISEGRALQPQHL.

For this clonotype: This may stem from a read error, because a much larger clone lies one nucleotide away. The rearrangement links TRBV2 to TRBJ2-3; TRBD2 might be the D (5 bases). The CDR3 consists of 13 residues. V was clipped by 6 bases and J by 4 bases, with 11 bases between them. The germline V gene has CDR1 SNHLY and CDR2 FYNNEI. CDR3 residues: CASRRERSDTQYF. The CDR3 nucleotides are TGTGCCAGCAGGAGGGAGCGTTCAGATACGCAGTATTTT.

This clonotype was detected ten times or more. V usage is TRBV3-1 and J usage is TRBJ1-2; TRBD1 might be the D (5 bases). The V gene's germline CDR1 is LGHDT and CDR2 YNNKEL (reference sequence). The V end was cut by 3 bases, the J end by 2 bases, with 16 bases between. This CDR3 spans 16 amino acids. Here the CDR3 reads CASSHGADRTNYGYTF. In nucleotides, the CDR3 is TGTGCCAGCAGCCACGGGGCAGACAGAACCAACTATGGCTACACCTTC.

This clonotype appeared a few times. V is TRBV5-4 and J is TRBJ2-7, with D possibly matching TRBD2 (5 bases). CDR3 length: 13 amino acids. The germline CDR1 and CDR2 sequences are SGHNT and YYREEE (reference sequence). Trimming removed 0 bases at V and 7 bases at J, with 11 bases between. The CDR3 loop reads CASSLDRGKEQYF. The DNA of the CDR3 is TGTGCCAGCAGCTTGGATAGAGGGAAGGAGCAGTACTTC.